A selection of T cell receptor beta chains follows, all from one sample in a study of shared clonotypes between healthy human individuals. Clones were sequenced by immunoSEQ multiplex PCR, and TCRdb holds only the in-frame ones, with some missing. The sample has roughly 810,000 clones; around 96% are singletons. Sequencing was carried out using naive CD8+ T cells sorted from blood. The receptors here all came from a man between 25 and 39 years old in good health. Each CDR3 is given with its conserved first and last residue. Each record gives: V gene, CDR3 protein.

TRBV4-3,CASSPRAGNYGYTF
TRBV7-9,CASSLAEGWESEQYF
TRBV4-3,CASSQSISGTSWNLFF
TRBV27,CASSLRPREWDEQFF
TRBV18,CASSPSGGADTQYF
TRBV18,CASSPRQGAGVAYEQYF
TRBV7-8,CASSLGSGGVWGTEAFF
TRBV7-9,CASSSPGQGSETQYF
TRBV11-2,CASSLGLGAYNEQFF
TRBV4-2,CASSQTEVGPDTQYF